One sample yielded the 15 T cell receptor beta chains listed below, sequenced in a study of blood T cell repertoires in COVID-19. Some clones are missing from TCRdb's copy, which holds only in-frame ones; the method was immunoSEQ multiplex PCR. The table records about 50,000 clones, 70% to 90% of them present only once. The sequenced sample was peripheral blood. The receptors derive from a man aged 65 to 85 with acute or convalescent COVID-19.

The rearrangement links TRBV9 to TRBJ2-5, with 9 bases that match TRBD1. The CDR3 is made up of 16 amino acids. With V trimmed by 1 base and J by 5 bases, 9 bases remained unmatched. Per the germline V gene, CDR1 is SGDLS and CDR2 is YYNGEE. The CDR3 sequence: CASSVMWDRAGETQYF. The CDR3 DNA follows: TGTGCCAGCAGCGTAATGTGGGACAGGGCAGGTGAGACCCAGTACTTC. Combining the CDR3 with reference TRBV9 and TRBJ2-5 gives the whole variable domain DSGVTQTPKHLITATGQRVTLRCSPRSGDLSVYWYQQSLDQGLQFLIQYYNGEERAKGNILERFSAQQFPDLHSELNLSSLELGDSALYFCASSVMWDRAGETQYFGPGTRLLVL.

Written as DNA, the CDR3 is TGTGCCAGCTTAGGTCCTGGGACTAGCAGTAATGAGCAGTTCTTC. Residues: CASLGPGTSSNEQFF. This chain uses TRBV28 with TRBJ2-1, with TRBD2 matching 9 bases. The CDR3 covers 15 residues. V was clipped by 8 bases and J by 7 bases; unmatched bases: 12. Germline values: CDR1 MDHEN, CDR2 SYDVKM.

The genes are TRBV10-3 and TRBJ1-1; no clear D gene. CDR3 length: 18 amino acids. CDR1 is ENHRY and CDR2 is SYGVKD in the germline V gene. V shed 0 bases and J shed 0 bases, with 17 bases lying between them. In DNA, the CDR3 is TGTGCCATCAGTGAGTCCAGAGACTTCCCGTTAATGAACACTGAAGCTTTCTTT. Translated, it gives CAISESRDFPLMNTEAFF.

This rearrangement joins TRBV6-5 to TRBJ2-2; D might be TRBD1 (6 bases). V was pared by 6 bases and J by 4 bases, with 12 bases between. CDR3 length equals 14 residues. The V gene's germline CDR1 is MNHEY and CDR2 SVGAGI. As DNA, the CDR3 is TGTGCCAGCAGAACAGGGAGCGGCACCGGGGAGCTGTTTTTT. This sequence encodes CASRTGSGTGELFF.

The chain carries TRBV7-8 and TRBJ2-1; D unresolved. The germline V gene has CDR1 SGHVS and CDR2 FQNEAQ. The CDR3 has 12 amino acids. The V and J ends lost 2 bases and 7 bases respectively, with 6 bases between them. In DNA, the CDR3 is TGTGCCAGCAGCTTACGGGTGAATGAGCAGTTCTTC. It specifies CASSLRVNEQFF.

This clone was seen only a few times. In DNA form, the CDR3 reads TGTGCCAGCAGCTTGTGGACAGGTGTCCCCTCAAATGAAAAACTGTTTTTT. Its translation: CASSLWTGVPSNEKLFF. The J gene is TRBJ1-4, the V gene TRBV5-5; 7 bases match TRBD1. CDR1 and CDR2 from the germline V gene are SGHKS and YYEKEE (reference sequence). The ends lost 1 base at V and 5 bases at J; junction bases unmatched: 11. The CDR3 has 17 residues.

The chain joins TRBV5-4 to TRBJ2-3, with 10 bases that match TRBD2. Germline V gives CDR1 SGHNT, CDR2 YYREEE (reference sequence). This CDR3 region has 17 residues. V lost 4 bases and J lost 0; bases outside the gene matches: 8. The CDR3 region has the DNA TGTGCCAGCAGCCGTTATAGCGGGGGGACTAGCACAGATACGCAGTATTTT. Translating gives CASSRYSGGTSTDTQYF.

This chain links TRBV5-1 with TRBJ1-2; 8 positions match TRBD1. The CDR3 runs 16 residues. V gave up 6 bases and J gave up 7 bases; unmatched junction bases: 17. Per the germline V gene, CDR1 is SGHRS and CDR2 is YFSETQ. CDR3 nucleotide sequence: TGCGCCAGCACCCTGGTATGGGCAGGGGGCGAAGGTGGCTACACCTTC. Its protein product is CASTLVWAGGEGGYTF.

The CDR3 sequence is CASSYGRNSYEQYF. The CDR3 DNA is TGTGCCAGCAGTTACGGCAGAAACTCCTACGAGCAGTACTTC. The chain has TRBV6-5 and TRBJ2-7; no clear D. Trimming removed 2 bases from V and 0 bases from J, with 8 bases in between. The CDR3 sequence is 14 residues long. In germline, CDR1 is MNHEY, CDR2 SVGAGI.

This clone appeared once. The rearrangement joins TRBV13 to TRBJ2-3; a possible D gene is TRBD1 (5 bases). Trimming cost V 5 bases and J 6 bases, with 15 bases left between them. CDR1 and CDR2 from the germline V gene are PRHDT and FYEKMQ (reference sequence). CDR3 length equals 14 residues. The CDR3 region has the DNA TGTGCCAGCAGCACCCTCGACAGACCCGATACGCAGTATTTT. Its translation: CASSTLDRPDTQYF.

This sequence joins TRBV27 and TRBJ1-6; 7 bases map to TRBD1. Germline-derived CDR1 and CDR2 are MNHEY and SMNVEV (reference sequence). This CDR3 is 15 amino acids long. With 3 bases clipped from V and 9 bases from J, the junction kept 8 bases outside the gene matches. The CDR3 reads CASSFGQVGGSPLHF. The DNA of the CDR3 is TGTGCCAGCAGTTTCGGACAGGTCGGCGGTTCACCCCTCCACTTT.

V usage is TRBV6-2 or TRBV6-3 and J usage is TRBJ1-2; a possible D gene is TRBD1 (6 bases). The germline V gene encodes CDR1 MNHEY and CDR2 SVGEGT. The CDR3 extends over 13 amino acids. V gave up 7 bases and J gave up 8 bases, with 17 bases separating them. The CDR3 reads CASTPPQGWGYTF. DNA of the CDR3: TGTGCCAGCACCCCCCCACAGGGTTGGGGCTACACCTTC.

The chain is built from TRBV19 and TRBJ1-4, with 9 bases fitting TRBD1. J gave up 7 bases and V 4 bases, and 7 bases lay outside the gene matches. This CDR3 comprises 15 residues. Germline assignment: CDR1 LNHDA and CDR2 SQIVND (reference sequence). The CDR3, as DNA: TGTGCCAGTAGTACGACCGGGACAGGGTCTGAAAAACTGTTTTTT. Translated: CASSTTGTGSEKLFF.

This chain links TRBV6-2 or TRBV6-3 with TRBJ2-7; TRBD1 might be the D (6 bases). V gave up 5 bases and J gave up 4 bases, with 18 bases separating them. The germline gives CDR1 MNHEY, CDR2 SVGEGT. The CDR3 covers 15 residues. The CDR3, as DNA: TGTGCCAGCAGTAGTACAGGGTTTTTGTTGTACGAGCAGTACTTC. It specifies CASSSTGFLLYEQYF.

This chain joins TRBV10-1 and TRBJ2-7, with TRBD1 matching over 8 bases. Germline V gene sequence: CDR1 WNHNN, CDR2 SYGVQD (reference sequence). V was clipped by 3 bases and J by 7 bases; unmatched bases: 8. This CDR3 has 14 amino acids. The CDR3 coding sequence is TGCGCCAGCAGTGAAAGGACAGGGCGGGAAGAGCAGTACGTC. This codes for CASSERTGREEQYV.